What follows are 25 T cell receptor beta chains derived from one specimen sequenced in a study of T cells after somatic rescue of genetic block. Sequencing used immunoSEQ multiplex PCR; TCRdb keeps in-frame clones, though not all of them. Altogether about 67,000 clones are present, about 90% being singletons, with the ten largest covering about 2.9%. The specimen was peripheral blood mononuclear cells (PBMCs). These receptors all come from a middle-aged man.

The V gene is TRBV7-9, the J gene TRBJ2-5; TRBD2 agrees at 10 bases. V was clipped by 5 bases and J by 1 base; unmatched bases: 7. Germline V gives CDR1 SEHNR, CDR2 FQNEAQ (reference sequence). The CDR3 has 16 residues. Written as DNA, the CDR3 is TGTGCCAGCAGCCCCTGGAGCGGGGGGGTCCAAGAGACCCAGTACTTC. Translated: CASSPWSGGVQETQYF.

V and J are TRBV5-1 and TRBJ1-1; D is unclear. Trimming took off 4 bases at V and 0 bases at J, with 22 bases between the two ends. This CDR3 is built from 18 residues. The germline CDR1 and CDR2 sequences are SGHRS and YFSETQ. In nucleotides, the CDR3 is TGCGCCAGCAGCGTGGGAGGAAGCCAGTTTCATATGAACACTGAAGCTTTCTTT. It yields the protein CASSVGGSQFHMNTEAFF.

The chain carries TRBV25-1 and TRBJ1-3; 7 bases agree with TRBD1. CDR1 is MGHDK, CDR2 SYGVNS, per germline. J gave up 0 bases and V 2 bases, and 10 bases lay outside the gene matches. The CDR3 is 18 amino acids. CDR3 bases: TGTGCCAGCAGTGAAGAGTCTGGGACAGTCAACTCTGGAAACACCATATATTTT. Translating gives CASSEESGTVNSGNTIYF. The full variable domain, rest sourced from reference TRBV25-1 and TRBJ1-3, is EADIYQTPRYLVIGTGKKITLECSQTMGHDKMYWYQQDPGMELHLIHYSYGVNSTEKGDLSSESTVSRIRTEHFPLTLESARPSHTSQYLCASSEESGTVNSGNTIYFGEGSWLTVV.

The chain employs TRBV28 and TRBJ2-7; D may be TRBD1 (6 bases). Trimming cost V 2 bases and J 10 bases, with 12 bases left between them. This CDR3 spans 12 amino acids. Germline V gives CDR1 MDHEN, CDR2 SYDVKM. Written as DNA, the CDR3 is TGTGCCAGCAGTTTAGGGGGCAGAAACCAGTACTTC. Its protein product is CASSLGGRNQYF.

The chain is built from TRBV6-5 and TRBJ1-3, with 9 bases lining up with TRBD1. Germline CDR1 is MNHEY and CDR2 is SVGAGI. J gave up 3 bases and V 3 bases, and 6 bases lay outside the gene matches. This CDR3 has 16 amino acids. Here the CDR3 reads CASSYETGGGGNTIYF. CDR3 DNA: TGTGCCAGCAGTTATGAGACAGGGGGAGGTGGAAACACCATATATTTT.

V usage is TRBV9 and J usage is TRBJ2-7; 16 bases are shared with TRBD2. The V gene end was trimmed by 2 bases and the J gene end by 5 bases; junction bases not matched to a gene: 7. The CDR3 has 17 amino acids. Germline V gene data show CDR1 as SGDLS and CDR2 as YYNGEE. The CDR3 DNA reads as TGTGCCAGCAGCGTGGGACTAGCGGGAGGGCCCCAGAACGAGCAGTACTTC. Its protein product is CASSVGLAGGPQNEQYF. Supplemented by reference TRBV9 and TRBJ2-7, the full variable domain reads DSGVTQTPKHLITATGQRVTLRCSPRSGDLSVYWYQQSLDQGLQFLIQYYNGEERAKGNILERFSAQQFPDLHSELNLSSLELGDSALYFCASSVGLAGGPQNEQYFGPGTRLTVT.

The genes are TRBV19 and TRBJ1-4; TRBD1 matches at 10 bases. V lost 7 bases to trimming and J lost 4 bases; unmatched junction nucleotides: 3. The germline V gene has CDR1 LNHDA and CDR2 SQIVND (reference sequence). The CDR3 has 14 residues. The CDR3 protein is CASNRDRGNEKLFF. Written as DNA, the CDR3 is TGTGCCAGTAATCGGGACAGGGGTAATGAAAAACTGTTTTTT.

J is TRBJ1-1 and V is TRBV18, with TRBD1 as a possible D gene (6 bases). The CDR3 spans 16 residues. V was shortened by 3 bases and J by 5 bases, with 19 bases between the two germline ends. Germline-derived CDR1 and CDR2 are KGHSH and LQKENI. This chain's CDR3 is CASSPTKDLRGTEAFF. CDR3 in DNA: TGTGCCAGCTCACCCACCAAAGACCTCAGGGGAACTGAAGCTTTCTTT. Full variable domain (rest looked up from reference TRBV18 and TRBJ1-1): NAGVMQNPRHLVRRRGQEARLRCSPMKGHSHVYWYRQLPEEGLKFMVYLQKENIIDESGMPKERFSAEFPKEGPSILRIQQVVRGDSAAYFCASSPTKDLRGTEAFFGQGTRLTVV.

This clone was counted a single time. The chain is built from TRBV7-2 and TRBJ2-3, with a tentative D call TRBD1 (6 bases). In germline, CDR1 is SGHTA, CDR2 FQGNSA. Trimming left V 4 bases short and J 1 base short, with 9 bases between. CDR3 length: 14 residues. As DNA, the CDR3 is TGTGCCAGCAGCTACAGGGTCGGCACAGATACGCAGTATTTT. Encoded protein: CASSYRVGTDTQYF.

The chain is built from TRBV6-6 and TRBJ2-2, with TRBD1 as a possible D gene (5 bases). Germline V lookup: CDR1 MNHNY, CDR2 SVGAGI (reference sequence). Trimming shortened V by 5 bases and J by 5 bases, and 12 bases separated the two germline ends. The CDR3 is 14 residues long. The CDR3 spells CASSPAGATGELFF. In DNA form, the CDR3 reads TGTGCCAGCAGTCCGGCTGGGGCTACCGGGGAGCTGTTTTTT.

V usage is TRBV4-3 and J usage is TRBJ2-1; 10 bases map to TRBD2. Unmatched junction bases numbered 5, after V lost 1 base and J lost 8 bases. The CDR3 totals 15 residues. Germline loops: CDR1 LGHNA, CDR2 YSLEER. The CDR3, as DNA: TGCGCCAGCAGCCAAGGGGCTAGCGGGAGCTATGAGCAGTTCTTC. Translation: CASSQGASGSYEQFF.

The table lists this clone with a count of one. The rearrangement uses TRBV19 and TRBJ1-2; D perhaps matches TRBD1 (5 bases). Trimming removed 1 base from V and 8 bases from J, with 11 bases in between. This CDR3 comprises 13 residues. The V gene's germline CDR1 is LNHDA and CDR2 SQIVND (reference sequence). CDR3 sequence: CASSIGQRRGYTF. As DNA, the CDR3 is TGTGCCAGTAGTATAGGACAGAGAAGGGGCTACACCTTC. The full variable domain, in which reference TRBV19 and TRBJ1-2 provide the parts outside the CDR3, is DGGITQSPKYLFRKEGQNVTLSCEQNLNHDAMYWYRQDPGQGLRLIYYSQIVNDFQKGDIAEGYSVSREKKESFPLTVTSAQKNPTAFYLCASSIGQRRGYTFGSGTRLTVV.

For the CDR3, the DNA is TGTGCCAGCAGTTTAGTAGGGCTAGCGGGTCAGCCCCAGCATTTT. This translates into CASSLVGLAGQPQHF. The chain employs TRBV27 and TRBJ1-5, with D hard to call. CDR3 length: 15 residues. CDR1 is MNHEY and CDR2 is SMNVEV in the germline V gene (reference sequence). The germline V and J ends were trimmed by 2 bases and 6 bases, with 14 bases remaining between them.

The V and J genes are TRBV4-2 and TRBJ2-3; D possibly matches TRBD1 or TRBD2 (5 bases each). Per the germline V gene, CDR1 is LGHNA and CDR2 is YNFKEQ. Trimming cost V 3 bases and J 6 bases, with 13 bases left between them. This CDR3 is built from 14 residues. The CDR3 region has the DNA TGTGCCAGCAGCCACCTCCGCCGGGGCGATACGCAGTATTTT. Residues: CASSHLRRGDTQYF.

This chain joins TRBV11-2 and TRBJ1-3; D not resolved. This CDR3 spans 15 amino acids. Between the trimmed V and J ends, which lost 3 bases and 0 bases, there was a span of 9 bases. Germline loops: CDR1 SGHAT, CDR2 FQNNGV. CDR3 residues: CASSFLGSSGNTIYF. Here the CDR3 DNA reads TGTGCCAGCAGCTTTTTGGGGAGCTCTGGAAACACCATATATTTT.

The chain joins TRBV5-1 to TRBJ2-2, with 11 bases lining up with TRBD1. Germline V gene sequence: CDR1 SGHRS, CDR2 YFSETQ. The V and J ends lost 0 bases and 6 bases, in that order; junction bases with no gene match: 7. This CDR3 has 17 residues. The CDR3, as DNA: TGCGCCAGCAGCTTGGCCGGGACAGGGGGGACCGCCGGGGAGCTGTTTTTT. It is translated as CASSLAGTGGTAGELFF. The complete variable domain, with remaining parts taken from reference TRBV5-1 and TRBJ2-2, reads KAGVTQTPRYLIKTRGQQVTLSCSPISGHRSVSWYQQTPGQGLQFLFEYFSETQRNKGNFPGRFSGRQFSNSRSEMNVSTLELGDSALYLCASSLAGTGGTAGELFFGEGSRLTVL.

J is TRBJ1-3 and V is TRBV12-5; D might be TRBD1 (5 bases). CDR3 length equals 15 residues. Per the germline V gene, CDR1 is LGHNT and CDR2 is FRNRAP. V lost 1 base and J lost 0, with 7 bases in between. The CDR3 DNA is TGTGCTAGTGGTTTGGGGGGGGTCTCTGGAAACACCATATATTTT. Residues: CASGLGGVSGNTIYF.

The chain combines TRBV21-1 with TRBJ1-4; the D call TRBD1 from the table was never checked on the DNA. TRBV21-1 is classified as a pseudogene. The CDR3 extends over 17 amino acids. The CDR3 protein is CASSSRGWSPPWEKLFF. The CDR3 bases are TGTGCCAGCAGCTCAAGGGGATGGTCCCCACCATGGGAAAAACTGTTTTTT.

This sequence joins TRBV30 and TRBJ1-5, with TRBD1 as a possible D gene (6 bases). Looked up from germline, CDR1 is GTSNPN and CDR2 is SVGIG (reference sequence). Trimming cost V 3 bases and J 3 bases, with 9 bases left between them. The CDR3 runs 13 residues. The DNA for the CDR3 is TGTGCCTGGAGGGACAGCCTCAATCAGCCCCAGCATTTT. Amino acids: CAWRDSLNQPQHF.

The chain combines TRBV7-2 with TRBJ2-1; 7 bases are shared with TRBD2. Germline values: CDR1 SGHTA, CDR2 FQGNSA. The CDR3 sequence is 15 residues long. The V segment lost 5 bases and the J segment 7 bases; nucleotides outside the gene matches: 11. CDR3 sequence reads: CASSPTSLSGNEQFF. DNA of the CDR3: TGTGCCAGCAGCCCGACTAGCTTGTCGGGAAATGAGCAGTTCTTC. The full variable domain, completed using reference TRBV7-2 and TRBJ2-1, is GAGVSQSPSNKVTEKGKDVELRCDPISGHTALYWYRQSLGQGLEFLIYFQGNSAPDKSGLPSDRFSAERTGGSVSTLTIQRTQQEDSAVYLCASSPTSLSGNEQFFGPGTRLTVL.

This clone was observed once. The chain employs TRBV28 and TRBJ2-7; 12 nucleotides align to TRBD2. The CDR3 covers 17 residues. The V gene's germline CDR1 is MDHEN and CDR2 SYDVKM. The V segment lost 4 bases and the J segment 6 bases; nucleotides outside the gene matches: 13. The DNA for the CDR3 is TGTGCCAGCAGTTCCCCGTCCCCTAGCGGGGGGGGCTCCGAGCAGTACTTC. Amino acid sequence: CASSSPSPSGGGSEQYF.

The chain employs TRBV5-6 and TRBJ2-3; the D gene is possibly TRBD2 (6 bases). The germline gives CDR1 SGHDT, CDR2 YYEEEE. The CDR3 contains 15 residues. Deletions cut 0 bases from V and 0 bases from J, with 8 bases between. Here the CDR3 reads CASSLGGISTDTQYF. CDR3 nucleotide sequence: TGTGCCAGCAGCTTGGGCGGGATCAGCACAGATACGCAGTATTTT.

The CDR3 coding sequence is TGTGCCAGTAGTATAGGCTTCCCGGCGGGTGGCTACACCTTC. Residues: CASSIGFPAGGYTF. V usage is TRBV19 and J usage is TRBJ1-2; no clear D gene. This CDR3 region has 14 residues. Germline values: CDR1 LNHDA, CDR2 SQIVND (reference sequence). Trimming removed 1 base at V and 7 bases at J, with 13 bases between.

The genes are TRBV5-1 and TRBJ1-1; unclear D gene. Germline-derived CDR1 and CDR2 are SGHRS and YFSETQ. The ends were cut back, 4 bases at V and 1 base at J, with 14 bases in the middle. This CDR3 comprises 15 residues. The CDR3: CASSLDRTANTEAFF. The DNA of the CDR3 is TGCGCCAGCAGCCTCGACCGAACGGCGAACACTGAAGCTTTCTTT.

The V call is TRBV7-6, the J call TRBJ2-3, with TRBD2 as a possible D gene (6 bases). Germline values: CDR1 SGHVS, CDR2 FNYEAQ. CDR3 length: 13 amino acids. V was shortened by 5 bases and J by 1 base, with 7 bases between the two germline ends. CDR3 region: CASSPGGTDTQYF. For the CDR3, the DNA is TGTGCCAGCAGCCCGGGGGGCACAGATACGCAGTATTTT.